The rows below give T cell receptor beta chains drawn from one sample of a study of T-cell memory formation after mild COVID-19. TCRdb itself ran the 5' RACE reads through MiXCR, one entry per CDR3 protein. The sample lists fewer than 350,000 distinct CDR3 sequences; 7.5% to 9.5% were seen once. The sample taken for sequencing was PBMCs or a T cell subset sorted from them (not recorded which). The receptors stem from a young man who had mild COVID-19 (a few samples of this study predate the infection). Cell type and time point are not known. CDR3s include the opening cysteine and the closing phenylalanine or tryptophan. The D gene is left open where the match is weak. Size is stated for part of the rows, as once, few or many counts, or as a class when the clone is expanded.

>NA|few|TRBJ2-6|15|TRBV11-2
CASSLYGSGANVLTF
TGTGCCAGCAGCCTTTATGGCTCTGGGGCCAACGTCCTGACTTTC
>NA|many|TRBJ1-1|13|TRBV7-9
CASSFPGTPEAFF
TGTGCCAGCAGCTTCCCCGGCACCCCTGAAGCTTTCTTT
>TRBD2|few|TRBJ2-2|16|TRBV12-3/TRBV12-4
CASSLGTSGHTGELFF
TGTGCCAGCAGTTTAGGGACTAGCGGGCACACCGGGGAGCTGTTTTTT
>NA|few|TRBJ2-2|14|TRBV20-1
CSARDQGNTGELFF
TGCAGTGCTAGAGATCAGGGGAACACCGGGGAGCTGTTTTTT
>NA|NA|TRBJ2-3|16|TRBV6-5
CASSYTRALGTDTQYF
TGTGCCAGCAGTTACACTAGGGCTTTGGGGACAGATACGCAGTATTTT
>TRBD1|NA|TRBJ2-1|16|TRBV9
CASSVERDRGGNEQFF
TGTGCCAGCAGCGTAGAACGGGACAGGGGTGGAAATGAGCAGTTCTTC
>NA|NA|TRBJ1-5|16|TRBV4-2
CASSQEVTGKAQPQHF
TGTGCCAGCAGCCAGGAGGTTACAGGGAAGGCTCAGCCCCAGCATTTT
>NA|few|TRBJ2-3|16|TRBV10-1
CASSDSRGGSTDTQYF
TGCGCCAGCAGCGATTCAAGGGGGGGGAGCACAGATACGCAGTATTTT
>TRBD1|many|TRBJ1-2|14|TRBV12-3/TRBV12-4
CASSRYRGMYGYTF
TGTGCCAGCAGCCGCTACAGGGGCATGTATGGCTACACCTTC
>TRBD1|many|TRBJ2-7|14|TRBV12-3/TRBV12-4
CASSSGTGAYEQYF
TGTGCCAGCAGTTCCGGGACAGGGGCCTACGAGCAGTACTTC
>NA|few|TRBJ2-6|15|TRBV19
CASSIPGPGANVLTF
TGTGCCAGTAGTATCCCAGGGCCTGGGGCCAACGTCCTGACTTTC
>NA|many|TRBJ1-6|14|TRBV12-3/TRBV12-4
CASSPRGGNSPLHF
TGTGCCAGCAGTCCCCGCGGTGGTAATTCACCCCTCCACTTT
>NA|NA|TRBJ2-5|15|TRBV5-1
CASSLLDGLGETQYF
TGCGCCAGCAGCCTACTAGACGGCCTAGGGGAGACCCAGTACTTC
>TRBD1|few|TRBJ1-6|13|TRBV6-2/TRBV6-3
CASSRDSVSPLHF
TGTGCCAGCTCCCGGGACAGCGTTTCACCCCTCCACTTT
>TRBD1|many|TRBJ1-4|16|TRBV12-3/TRBV12-4
CASSVRGPRINEKLFF
TGTGCCAGCAGTGTCAGGGGGCCTAGGATTAATGAAAAACTGTTTTTT
>NA|NA|TRBJ2-6|19|TRBV6-2/TRBV6-3
CASSYNRNGLDAGANVLTF
TGTGCCAGCAGTTACAACCGCAACGGATTGGATGCTGGGGCCAACGTCCTGACTTTC
>NA|many|TRBJ1-1|14|TRBV20-1
CSARDLGGYTEAFF
TGCAGTGCTAGAGATTTAGGGGGGTACACTGAAGCTTTCTTT
>NA|few|TRBJ1-1|13|TRBV4-2
CASSQDPRDEAFF
TGTGCCAGCAGCCAAGATCCCCGAGATGAAGCTTTCTTT
>TRBD1|NA|TRBJ1-6|15|TRBV6-4
CASSDWAGGNSPLHF
TGTGCCAGCAGTGACTGGGCAGGGGGCAATTCACCCCTCCACTTT
>TRBD2|many|TRBJ2-5|15|TRBV4-3
CASSQGLAGLETQYF
TGCGCCAGCAGCCAAGGACTAGCGGGGTTAGAGACCCAGTACTTC
>TRBD1|few|TRBJ2-1|15|TRBV4-2
CASSQFGQGGNEQFF
TGTGCCAGCAGCCAATTCGGACAGGGAGGAAATGAGCAGTTCTTC
>TRBD2|many|TRBJ2-3|16|TRBV5-1
CASSAGLAGTTDTQYF
TGCGCCAGCAGCGCGGGACTAGCGGGGACAACAGATACGCAGTATTTT
>NA|few|TRBJ2-1|13|TRBV2
CASSGRGGNEQFF
TGTGCCAGCAGTGGGCGGGGAGGAAATGAGCAGTTCTTC
>NA|NA|TRBJ1-2|14|TRBV12-3/TRBV12-4
CASSPPAPPRGYTF
TGTGCCAGCAGTCCCCCGGCACCTCCGAGGGGCTACACCTTC
>NA|few|TRBJ2-1|12|TRBV7-2
CASSLVRAEQFF
TGTGCCAGCAGCTTAGTTAGGGCTGAGCAGTTCTTC
>NA|NA|TRBJ2-3|15|TRBV5-1
CASSLDEQTSGTQYF
TGCGCCAGCAGCTTGGATGAACAGACCAGTGGTACGCAGTATTTT
>NA|NA|TRBJ1-4|15|TRBV6-5
CASSYSGREDEKLFF
TGTGCCAGCAGTTACTCAGGCAGGGAAGACGAAAAACTGTTTTTT
>NA|NA|TRBJ2-3|15|TRBV9
CASSVVSRNTDTQYF
TGTGCCAGCAGCGTAGTTTCTAGAAACACAGATACGCAGTATTTT
>NA|few|TRBJ2-7|13|TRBV28
CASSLSGVREQYF
TGTGCCAGCAGTTTATCGGGGGTGCGGGAGCAGTACTTC
>NA|few|TRBJ1-1|15|TRBV18
CASSPTADSYTEAFF
TGTGCCAGCTCACCAACTGCGGACAGTTACACTGAAGCTTTCTTT
>NA|NA|TRBJ1-1|12|TRBV20-1
CSALQGSTEAFF
TGCAGTGCGCTTCAGGGGAGCACTGAAGCTTTCTTT
>TRBD2|many|TRBJ2-5|15|TRBV20-1
CSARRARGLQETQYF
TGCAGTGCTAGAAGGGCGCGGGGACTACAAGAGACCCAGTACTTC
>NA|NA|TRBJ1-6|12|TRBV28
CASSPGGSPLHF
TGTGCCAGCAGTCCGGGTGGTTCACCCCTCCACTTT
>NA|few|TRBJ1-3|18|TRBV2
CASSESLSRVRSGNTIYF
TGTGCCAGCAGTGAAAGTCTCTCTCGCGTCCGCTCTGGAAACACCATATATTTT
>TRBD1|few|TRBJ2-2|18|TRBV7-3
CASSLRLTGKRNTGELFF
TGTGCCAGCAGCTTAAGACTGACAGGGAAACGGAACACCGGGGAGCTGTTTTTT
>TRBD2|few|TRBJ2-5|16|TRBV5-1
CASSLAQAGGLETQYF
TGCGCCAGCAGCTTGGCCCAAGCGGGGGGGCTAGAGACCCAGTACTTC